These T cell receptor beta chains were read from a single sample in a study of blood T cell repertoires in COVID-19. The table came from immunoSEQ multiplex PCR; TCRdb's copy has only in-frame clones and leaves some out. Here the sample spans 110,000 to 150,000 clones, roughly four fifths being singletons. Specimen: PBMCs or T cells enriched from blood (not recorded which). The receptors here all came from a young woman who had been exposed to COVID-19. The CDR3 runs from the conserved cysteine through the conserved F or W. Fields, in order: clone size, V gene, CDR3 protein. A row's size may be missing; if present it is once, few, many or a size class.

few	TRBV11-2	CASSLVLAEAFF
NA	TRBV28	CASSSSGGTGNTIYF
NA	TRBV7-9	CASNTLAGGHEQYF
NA	TRBV19	CASKPGQNGNTIYF
NA	TRBV7-3	CASSLTGGADNEQFF
NA	TRBV10-1	CASSHSTGELFF
NA	TRBV30	CAWGTGVGNIQYF
NA	TRBV15	CATSKLAGASYNEQFF
NA	TRBV21-1	CASSKASAREEYGYTF
once	TRBV29-1	CSVETGSPYEQYF
NA	TRBV7-9	CASSRGASGRGNTDTQYF
NA	TRBV30	CAWRRTGGAFF
NA	TRBV28	CASSPPGRAPYEQYF
NA	TRBV5-8	CASSPDYVGAFF
NA	TRBV3-1/TRBV3-2	CASSQDLSPASSQETQYF
NA	TRBV5-1	CASSLDGTGAGTQYF
NA	TRBV18	CASSPIQATVTYEQYF
NA	TRBV5-1	CASSPGAETQYF
NA	TRBV15	CATSRGSGSPYEQYF
few	TRBV10-2	CASRVQGPNTEAFF
once	TRBV6-2/TRBV6-3	CASSYQLTGTEQYF
NA	TRBV18	CASSPSSGGLAGGTDTQYF
NA	TRBV4-3	CASSQDLGKGEQFF
NA	TRBV3-1/TRBV3-2	CASSTRQGGSPLHF
NA	TRBV15	CATRHLAGGTDTQYF